One sample yielded the 3 T cell receptor beta chains listed below, sequenced in a study of beta chain features in type 1 diabetes. Expressed TCRB transcripts were sequenced, since all the RNA that had been isolated was reverse transcribed. Assay: immunoSEQ multiplex PCR; the TCRdb copy retains only in-frame clones and omits some. The sample records 100,000 to 150,000 clones, roughly 17% being singletons. What these receptors recognize is not known. Findings and caveats of the study: The study found moderately but significantly shorter TCRB CDR3s in all four CD4+ subsets of Type 1 diabetes patients.

Sequencing input: central memory CD4+ T cells from blood. The receptors were sampled from a man aged 18 to 35 with type 1 diabetes.

This clone came up a few times. This chain connects TRBV6-5 to TRBJ2-3; D could derive from TRBD1 or TRBD2 (7 bases each). Per germline, CDR1 MNHEY and CDR2 SVGAGI. Between the trimmed V and J ends, which lost 11 bases and 6 bases, there was a span of 24 bases. CDR3 length: 15 amino acids. For the CDR3, the DNA is TGTGCCGCCCGAGGGAGGGGGCGCCGGACCGATACGCAGTATTTT. This translates into CAARGRGRRTDTQYF.

The table lists this clone with a few counts. The chain uses TRBV4-3 and TRBJ1-5, with D possibly matching TRBD1 (5 bases). V was shortened by 0 bases and J by 7 bases, with 13 bases between the two germline ends. The length of the CDR3 is 15 residues. Germline V gene sequence: CDR1 LGHNA, CDR2 YSLEER. In nucleotides, the CDR3 is TGCGCCAGCAGCCAAGATGATATGGGGGAACAGCCCCAGCATTTT. Translation gives CASSQDDMGEQPQHF.

This clone was counted a few times. Other nucleotide sequences in the sample specify the same CDR3. CDR3 DNA sequence: TGCAGCGTGGGTTTGGCCAGCTCCTACGAGCAGTACTTC. It yields the protein CSVGLASSYEQYF. This chain links TRBV29-1 with TRBJ2-7; no definite D call. The germline gives CDR1 SQVTM, CDR2 ANQGSEA. Deletions cut 6 bases from V and 0 bases from J, with 12 bases between. The CDR3 has 13 residues.